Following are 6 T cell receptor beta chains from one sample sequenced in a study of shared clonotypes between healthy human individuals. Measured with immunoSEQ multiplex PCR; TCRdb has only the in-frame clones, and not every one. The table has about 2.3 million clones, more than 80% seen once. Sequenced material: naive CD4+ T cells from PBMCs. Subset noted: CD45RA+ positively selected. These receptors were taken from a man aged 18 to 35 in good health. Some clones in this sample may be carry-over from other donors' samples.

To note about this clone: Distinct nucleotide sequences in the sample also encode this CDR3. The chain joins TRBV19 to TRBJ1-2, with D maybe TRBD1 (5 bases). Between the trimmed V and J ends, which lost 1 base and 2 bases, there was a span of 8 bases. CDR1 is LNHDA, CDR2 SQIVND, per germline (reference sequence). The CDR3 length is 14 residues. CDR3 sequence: CASSIGGSNYGYTF. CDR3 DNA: TGTGCCAGTAGTATAGGGGGCAGCAACTATGGCTACACCTTC.

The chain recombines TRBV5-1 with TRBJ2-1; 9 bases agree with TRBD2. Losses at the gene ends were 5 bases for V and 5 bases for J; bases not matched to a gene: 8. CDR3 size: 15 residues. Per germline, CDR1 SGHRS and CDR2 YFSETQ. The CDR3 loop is CASRPTSGPHNEQFF. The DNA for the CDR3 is TGCGCCAGCAGACCGACTAGCGGCCCCCACAATGAGCAGTTCTTC. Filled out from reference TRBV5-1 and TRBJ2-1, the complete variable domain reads KAGVTQTPRYLIKTRGQQVTLSCSPISGHRSVSWYQQTPGQGLQFLFEYFSETQRNKGNFPGRFSGRQFSNSRSEMNVSTLELGDSALYLCASRPTSGPHNEQFFGPGTRLTVL.

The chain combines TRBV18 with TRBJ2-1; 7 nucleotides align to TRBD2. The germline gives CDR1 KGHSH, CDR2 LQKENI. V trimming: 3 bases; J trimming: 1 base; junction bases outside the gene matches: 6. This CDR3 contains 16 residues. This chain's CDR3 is CASSPERDRSYNEQFF. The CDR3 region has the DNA TGTGCCAGCTCACCCGAGCGGGACCGTTCCTACAATGAGCAGTTCTTC.

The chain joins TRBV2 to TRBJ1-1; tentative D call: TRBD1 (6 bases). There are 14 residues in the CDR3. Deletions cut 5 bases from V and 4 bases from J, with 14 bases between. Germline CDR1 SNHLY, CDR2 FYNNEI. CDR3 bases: TGTGCCAGCAGTCAGGAACAGGGTCTCACTGAAGCTTTCTTT. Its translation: CASSQEQGLTEAFF.

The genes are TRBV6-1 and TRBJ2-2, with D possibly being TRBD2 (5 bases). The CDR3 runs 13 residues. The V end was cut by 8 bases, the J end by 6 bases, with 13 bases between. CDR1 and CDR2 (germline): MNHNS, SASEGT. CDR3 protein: CASSRTFAGELFF. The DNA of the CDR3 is TGTGCCAGCTCCCGGACTTTCGCCGGGGAGCTGTTTTTT.

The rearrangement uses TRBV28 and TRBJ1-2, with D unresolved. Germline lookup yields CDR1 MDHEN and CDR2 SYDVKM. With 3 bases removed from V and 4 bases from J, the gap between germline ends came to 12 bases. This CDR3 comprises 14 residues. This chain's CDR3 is CASSLSNIFYGYTF. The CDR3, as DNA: TGTGCCAGCAGTTTGTCGAATATTTTCTATGGCTACACCTTC.